Following are 5 T cell receptor beta chains from one sample sequenced in a study of T cells in Graves' hyperthyroidism and ophthalmopathy. Template material for amplifying TCR beta CDR3 regions consisted of RNA transcripts. HTBI primers drove first-round RT-PCR of the TCR CDR3. TCRdb reprocessed the multiplex PCR reads via MiXCR and lists one record per CDR3 protein. The table records hundreds of thousands of distinct CDR3 sequences, approximately 25% of them present only once. The sample taken for sequencing was blood. All receptors come from a woman aged 30 to 39 with Graves' ophthalmopathy.

This clonotype was counted ten times or more. The chain uses TRBV29-1 and TRBJ1-1; 9 bases line up with TRBD1. Germline V gives CDR1 SQVTM, CDR2 ANQGSEA. V gave up 7 bases and J gave up 0 bases; unmatched junction bases: 9. This CDR3 has 15 amino acids. CDR3 sequence reads: CSAIPGTGLNTEAFF. Here the CDR3 DNA reads TGCAGCGCCATTCCCGGGACAGGGCTGAACACTGAAGCTTTCTTT.

The chain recombines TRBV19 with TRBJ1-5; a possible D gene is TRBD1 (5 bases). CDR1 LNHDA and CDR2 SQIVND come from the germline V gene (reference sequence). This CDR3 is 14 amino acids long. With 3 bases removed from V and 5 bases from J, the gap between germline ends came to 11 bases. The CDR3 reads CASSIGGDYQPQHF. The CDR3 DNA reads TGTGCCAGTAGTATTGGGGGGGACTATCAGCCCCAGCATTTT.

Ten or more counts support this clonotype. An end of the junction does not agree with germline; a read error may underlie this. This chain joins TRBV20-1 and TRBJ1-3, with unresolved D. CDR3 length: 13 amino acids. Germline V gene sequence: CDR1 DFQATT, CDR2 SNEGSKA (reference sequence). The CDR3, as DNA: TGCAGTGCGAGAGCTGACTCTGGAAACACCATATATTTT. As protein: CSARADSGNTIYF.

This clonotype showed up many times. The chain uses TRBV20-1 and TRBJ1-2; TRBD1 agrees at 7 bases. The CDR3 length is 13 residues. The germline V gene has CDR1 DFQATT and CDR2 SNEGSKA (reference sequence). V shed 3 bases, J shed 2 bases, and the junction held 3 bases outside the gene matches. CDR3 protein: CSARRGPNYGYTF. DNA for the CDR3: TGCAGTGCTAGGAGGGGGCCCAACTATGGCTACACCTTC.

The sample holds many counts of this clonotype. The chain has TRBV3-1 and TRBJ2-5; the D is unclear. The V end was cut by 0 bases, the J end by 5 bases, with 4 bases between. The CDR3 runs to 12 residues. CDR1 and CDR2 from the germline V gene are LGHDT and YNNKEL (reference sequence). The CDR3 reads CASSQDWETQYF. CDR3 in DNA: TGTGCCAGCAGCCAAGATTGGGAGACCCAGTACTTC.